Sequencing of this T cell receptor beta chain was carried out in a study of T-cell reconstitution after alpha-beta-depleted transplantation in children. This clonotype was seen a handful of times. Antigen unknown. Study-level results: Surviving recipient T cells and intrathymic progenitors accounted for some patients' high TCRbeta diversity at day 60. About two months after transplant, alpha-beta T cells reportedly came from several hundred expanded graft clones. Newly produced T cells mostly accounted for T-cell counts and diversity one year post-transplant.

The germline V gene encodes CDR1 SGHDT and CDR2 YYEEEE. The CDR3 covers 18 residues. Trimming cost V 3 bases and J 0 bases; bases outside gene matches: 8. Unique molecular identifiers were used to barcode this TCRbeta library. TCRdb redid the calling of the PCR reads with MiXCR, one entry per CDR3 protein. Among roughly 120,000 distinct CDR3 sequences listed, over 9% were seen once. The material sequenced was PBMCs, taken before TCRalphabeta/CD19-depleted stem cell transplant. The sequence derives from a boy between 2 and 10 years old with acute lymphoblastic leukemia, due to receive a stem cell transplant. V and J are TRBV5-6 and TRBJ2-7; 14 bases line up with TRBD2. The CDR3 loop reads CASSSLTSGRAISYEQYF. CDR3 bases: TGTGCCAGCAGCTCGCTGACTAGCGGGAGGGCCATCTCCTACGAGCAGTACTTC.